Listed below are T cell receptor beta chains from one sample, sequenced in a study of blood T cell repertoires in COVID-19. Repertoires were generated with immunoSEQ multiplex PCR, while TCRdb's copy carries only in-frame clones and drops some. The sample lists roughly 40,000 clones, around 88% occurring once. The sample consisted of peripheral blood. Receptors originate from a human donor in a cohort sampled during active COVID-19. Both conserved end residues are part of each CDR3. D genes are given only for firm matches. For some rows the clone size is stated as once, few or many, or as a class when expanded; others skip it.

v_gene	j_gene	abundance	d_gene	CDR3nt	CDR3aa
TRBV5-1	TRBJ1-4	-	-	TGCGCCAGCAGCCCACAACAGGGATCTAATGAAAAACTGTTTTTT	CASSPQQGSNEKLFF
TRBV20-1	TRBJ2-7	-	-	TGCAGTGCTAGTCCGCCTAGGTTGGCCTACGAGCAGTACTTC	CSASPPRLAYEQYF
TRBV25-1	TRBJ1-3	-	TRBD1	TGTGCCAGCACCCCAGGGGGCGCTGGAAACACCATATATTTT	CASTPGGAGNTIYF
TRBV28	TRBJ1-6	-	-	TGTGCCAGCAGTTGGCGGTATAATAATTCACCCCTCCACTTT	CASSWRYNNSPLHF
TRBV28	TRBJ2-1	-	-	TGTGCCAGCAGTTCATCACTGCAGTTCTTC	CASSSSLQFF
TRBV7-2	TRBJ2-1	once	-	TGTGCCAGCAGCCCCGTAATAGTGGGAGAGAGCTCCTACAATGAGCAGTTCTTC	CASSPVIVGESSYNEQFF
TRBV11-2	TRBJ2-5	-	TRBD1	TGTGCCAGCAGCTTAGGACAGGGGGCCTGGGAGACCCAGTACTTC	CASSLGQGAWETQYF
TRBV7-9	TRBJ2-5	-	-	TGTGCCAGCAGCTCCTGGGGGGGGCGAGAGACCCAGTACTTC	CASSSWGGRETQYF
TRBV5-1	TRBJ1-1	-	-	TGCGCCAGCAGCTGGGGGGATGAAGCTTTCTTT	CASSWGDEAFF
TRBV19	TRBJ2-2	-	-	TGTGCCAGTAGTCCTCTCGGAGGCCTGACCGGGGAGCTGTTTTTT	CASSPLGGLTGELFF
TRBV30	TRBJ2-2	-	-	TGTGCCTGGAGTGTAACGGGGGAGGATACCGGGGAGCTGTTTTTT	CAWSVTGEDTGELFF
TRBV11-2	TRBJ2-2	-	TRBD2	TGTGCCAGCAGTCTGACTAGCTCCCCCGGGGAGCTGTTTTTT	CASSLTSSPGELFF
TRBV2	TRBJ1-4	-	TRBD1	TGTGCCAGCACCCGGGACAGGGGCTTGGAAAAACTGTTTTTT	CASTRDRGLEKLFF
TRBV7-9	TRBJ2-5	once	TRBD1	TGTGCCAGCAGCTTCCGGACAGGCCTACAAGAGACCCAGTACTTC	CASSFRTGLQETQYF
TRBV5-1	TRBJ2-1	-	TRBD2	TGCGCCAGCAGCGTGACTAGCGGGAGAGACAATGAGCAGTTCTTC	CASSVTSGRDNEQFF
TRBV18	TRBJ1-4	-	-	TGTGCCAGCTCACCACCGGGCACTTTAACTAATGAAAAACTGTTTTTT	CASSPPGTLTNEKLFF
TRBV7-9	TRBJ2-2	-	TRBD1	TGTGCCAGCAGAGGTGGGGGACAGGGGGCGAACACCGGGGAGCTGTTTTTT	CASRGGGQGANTGELFF
TRBV9	TRBJ2-3	-	-	TGTGCCAGCAGCAGAGGGGACATCACAGATACGCAGTATTTT	CASSRGDITDTQYF
TRBV27	TRBJ2-7	-	TRBD2	TGTGCCAGCAGTTTATCGCGGGTAGCGGGGGCCTCGGTCTACGAGCAGTACTTC	CASSLSRVAGASVYEQYF
TRBV24-1	TRBJ1-6	-	-	TGTGCCACCAGTCGTCCAGGCAGGCTGTATAGGTCCTATAATTCACCCCTCCACTTT	CATSRPGRLYRSYNSPLHF
TRBV21-1	TRBJ2-7	-	-	TGTGCCAGCAGCAAAGAAGAGGGGGGGCCCGGTTATTTC	CASSKEEGGPGYF
TRBV5-4	TRBJ1-2	-	-	TGTGCCAGCAGCTTGCAGGGGTTCGTCTATGGCTACACCTTC	CASSLQGFVYGYTF
TRBV5-1	TRBJ2-1	-	TRBD1	TGCGCCAGCAGCTCGCCTCTGACAGGGGAGAGGCACAATGAGCAGTTCTTC	CASSSPLTGERHNEQFF
TRBV6-1	TRBJ1-3	-	TRBD1	TGTGCCAGCAGTGAAACAGGGGCCACTGGAAACACCATATATTTT	CASSETGATGNTIYF
TRBV6-1	TRBJ2-2	-	-	TGTGCCAGCAGTGAACCGGACAAATATAGGAACACCGGGGAGCTGTTTTTT	CASSEPDKYRNTGELFF
TRBV7-9	TRBJ2-1	-	-	TGTGCCAGCAGCCAGCCGGTAGGGCTAGCTCGCAATGAGCAGTTCTTC	CASSQPVGLARNEQFF
TRBV19	TRBJ1-6	-	-	TGTGCCAGTAGCCCGGGGAGGGCTGTAATACATTCACCCCTCCACTTT	CASSPGRAVIHSPLHF
TRBV3-1/TRBV3-2	TRBJ2-6	once	-	TGTGCCAGCAGCGTTGACACTGGGGCCAACGTCCTGACTTTC	CASSVDTGANVLTF